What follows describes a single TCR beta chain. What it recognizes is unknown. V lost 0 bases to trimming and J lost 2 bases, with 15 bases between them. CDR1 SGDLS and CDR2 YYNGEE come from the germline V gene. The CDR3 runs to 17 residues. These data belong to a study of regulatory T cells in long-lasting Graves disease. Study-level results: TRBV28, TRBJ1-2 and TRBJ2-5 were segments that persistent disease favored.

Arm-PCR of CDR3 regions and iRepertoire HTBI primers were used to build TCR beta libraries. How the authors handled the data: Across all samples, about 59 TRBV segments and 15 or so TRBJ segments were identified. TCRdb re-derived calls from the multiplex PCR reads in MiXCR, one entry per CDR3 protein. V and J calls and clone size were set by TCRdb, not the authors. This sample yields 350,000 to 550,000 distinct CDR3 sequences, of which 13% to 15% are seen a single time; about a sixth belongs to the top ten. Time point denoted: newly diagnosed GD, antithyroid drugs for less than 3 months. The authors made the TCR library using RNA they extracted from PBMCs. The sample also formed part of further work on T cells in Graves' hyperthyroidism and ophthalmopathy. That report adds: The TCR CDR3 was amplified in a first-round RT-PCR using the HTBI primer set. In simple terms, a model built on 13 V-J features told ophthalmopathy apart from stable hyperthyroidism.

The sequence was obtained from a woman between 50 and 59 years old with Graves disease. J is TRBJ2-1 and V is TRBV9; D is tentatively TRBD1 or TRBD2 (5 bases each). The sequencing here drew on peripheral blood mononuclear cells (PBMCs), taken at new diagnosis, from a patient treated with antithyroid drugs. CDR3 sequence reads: CASSVVKGPKAYNEQFF. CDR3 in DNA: TGTGCCAGCAGCGTAGTGAAGGGACCCAAAGCCTACAATGAGCAGTTCTTC.